This T cell receptor beta chain was retrieved from a study of sequential checkpoint blockade in melanoma (dated by TCRdb to about 2019). About the study as a whole: Patients were randomized 1:1 to first-line nivolumab followed by ipilimumab (arm A) or ipilimumab followed by nivolumab (arm B). DNA from about a hundred pretreatment melanoma tumor samples was subjected to TCRbeta immunosequencing. For about 20 patients, matched tumor biopsies were taken both before treatment and at week 13, after single-agent nivolumab (arm A) or ipilimumab (arm B). Maintenance nivolumab came after each of the two trial sequences. In around 80% of the matched pre- and post-treatment tumor biopsy pairs, both biopsies came from the same lesion.

The treatment or condition label here, explained by the study, means: randomized to nivolumab then ipilimumab (arm A) or the reverse (arm B). Prior DNA-damaging chemotherapy had not been received by any trial patient. Samples came from patients with melanoma in CheckMate 064, a randomized, open-label phase II trial of sequential checkpoint blockade. Genomic DNA from formalin-fixed paraffin-embedded (FFPE) tissue samples was used for tumor TCR sequencing. The investigation overall reported the following: Patients with increases in tumor T-cell fraction and clonality by week 13 were approximately 30 times more likely to achieve clinical benefit. Small sample sizes and reduced statistical power limited the within-arm analyses of tumor T-cell fraction. Larger, independent patient cohorts are needed to validate the response-prediction model that combines TCR metrics and mutation burden. In the nivolumab-first arm (arm A), an association was found between pretreatment tumor TIL clonality and response (P = .04). Tumor T-cell fraction and clonality correlated with PD-L1 staining and CD8+ T-cell counts but not with mutational load.

This clone was counted a few times. Its target antigen remains unknown. The input lacks base qualities; no much larger clone sits a single base away. The germline V gene sets CDR1 to MNHGY and CDR2 to SAAAGT. Trimming at the junction amounts to 5 bases on V and 0 bases on J, and the germline ends lie 14 bases apart. The CDR3 runs 16 residues from the cysteine to the phenylalanine. Only CDR3 DNA remains: 48 bases, in frame from the first base. The immunoSEQ Assay was used to immunosequence TCRbeta CDR3 regions from genomic DNA. Genomic DNA was amplified by bias-controlled multiplex PCR before high-throughput sequencing. Processing in the source paper ran as follows. To quantify the absolute abundance of each unique TCRbeta CDR3 region, the sequences were collapsed and filtered. Clonality was defined as 1 minus Pielou's evenness and was calculated using productive rearrangements only. To compute tumor T-cell fraction, TCRbeta template counts were normalized to usable DNA, with usable DNA estimated from several housekeeping genes. A previously published method was used to identify clones whose frequencies were significantly greater in on-treatment samples than in baseline samples. TCRdb provides this immuneACCESS table in a form limited to in-frame rearrangements. Some clones are lacking; in checked studies, under half of them reflect an unresolved V gene, and why the rest are absent is not known. The V and J calls and clone size were taken over from that table, and D and trimming were inferred from the DNA. Across this sample there are about 1,200 clones, with 20% to 25% seen only once. The biggest ten clones account for 15% to 20% of the sample.

The clonotype originates from a human donor with melanoma. The chain is made from TRBV6-8 and TRBJ2-1, with TRBD1 perhaps the D gene, on 6 matching bases. The sequencing used tumor tissue (inferred from file names), collected from a patient given nivolumab and ipilimumab in sequence. The DNA sequence reads TGTGCCAGCAGTGTCAGACAGGAACTCTCCTACAATGAGCAGTTCTTC. Its translation reads: CASSVRQELSYNEQFF.